The rows below give T cell receptor beta chains drawn from one sample of a study of Graves' ophthalmopathy and Graves' hyperthyroidism. TCRdb reprocessed the multiplex PCR reads via MiXCR and lists one record per CDR3 protein. Found here are 500,000 to 600,000 distinct CDR3 sequences, under 40% of them singletons; the top ten hold about 4.1%. The specimen was peripheral blood or thyroid tissue (not recorded which). These receptors came from an adult man with Graves' hyperthyroidism. Each CDR3 is given with its conserved first and last residue. A D gene is named only where the DNA matches it firmly. Clone size is stated in some rows and not others, as once, few, many or a class when expanded.

d_gene,v_gene,abundance,j_gene,CDR3nt,CDR3aa
.,TRBV24-1,many,TRBJ1-2,TGTGCCACCAGTGGGGGGGCTCCCCAGTATGGCTACACCTTC,CATSGGAPQYGYTF
TRBD2,TRBV24-1,.,TRBJ2-5,TGTGCCACCAGTACTAGCGGCCAACAGGGTCCGGGCGAGACCCAGTACTTC,CATSTSGQQGPGETQYF
TRBD2,TRBV29-1,.,TRBJ2-3,TGCAGCGTTGTAGGACTAGCGGGAGCAGATACGCAGTATTTT,CSVVGLAGADTQYF
TRBD1,TRBV18,.,TRBJ1-2,TGTGCCAGCTCAGAGGACAGGGTTGGCTACACCTTC,CASSEDRVGYTF
.,TRBV29-1,many,TRBJ1-1,TGCAGCGTTTCCCGGCGCCACACTGAAGCTTTCTTT,CSVSRRHTEAFF
TRBD1,TRBV4-2,many,TRBJ1-4,TGTGCCAGCAGCCAAGACCAACAGGGGGCTAGGGAAAAACTGTTTTTT,CASSQDQQGAREKLFF
.,TRBV19,.,TRBJ2-2,TGTGCCATAGGGTATCCTCTCACCGGGGGGCTGTTTTTT,CAIGYPLTGGLFF
TRBD2,TRBV20-1,.,TRBJ2-3,TGCAGTGCCCCCCGCCGACTAGCGGGAGGGGAAGATACGCAGTATTTT,CSAPRRLAGGEDTQYF
TRBD1,TRBV5-1,.,TRBJ2-5,TGCGCCAGCAGCACAAGGACAGGGCGCGAAAAAGAGACCCAGTACTTC,CASSTRTGREKETQYF
.,TRBV6-1,many,TRBJ2-7,TGTGCCAGCAGCGGGGAGATCGGCTACGAGCAGTACTTC,CASSGEIGYEQYF
TRBD2,TRBV19,.,TRBJ2-3,TGTGCCAGTAGTATGAGCGGGAATAGGAGGAATACGCAGTATTTT,CASSMSGNRRNTQYF